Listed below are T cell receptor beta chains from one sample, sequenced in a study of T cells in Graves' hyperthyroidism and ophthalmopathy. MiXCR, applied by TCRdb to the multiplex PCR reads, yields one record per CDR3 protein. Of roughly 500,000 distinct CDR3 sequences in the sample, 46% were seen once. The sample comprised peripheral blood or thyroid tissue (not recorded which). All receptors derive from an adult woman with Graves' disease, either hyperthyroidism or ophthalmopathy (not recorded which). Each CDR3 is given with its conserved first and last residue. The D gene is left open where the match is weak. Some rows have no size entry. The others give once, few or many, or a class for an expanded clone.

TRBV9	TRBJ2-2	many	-	CASSVAGGGELFF	TGTGCCAGCAGCGTAGCCGGCGGCGGGGAGCTGTTTTTT
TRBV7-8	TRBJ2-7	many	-	CACRQGPYEQYF	TGTGCCTGTAGGCAGGGGCCCTACGAGCAGTACTTC
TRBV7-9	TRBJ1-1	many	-	CASRNLDTLIDTEAFF	TGTGCCAGCAGAAATCTGGACACCCTAATTGACACTGAAGCTTTCTTT
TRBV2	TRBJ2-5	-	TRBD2	CASATAGQETQYF	TGTGCCAGCGCAACAGCGGGGCAAGAGACCCAGTACTTC
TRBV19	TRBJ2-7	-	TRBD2	CASSMSLARSYEQYF	TGTGCCAGTAGTATGTCACTAGCGAGGTCCTACGAGCAGTACTTC
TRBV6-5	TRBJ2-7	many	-	CASSWAHRDYEQYF	TGTGCCAGCAGTTGGGCCCACAGGGACTACGAGCAGTACTTC
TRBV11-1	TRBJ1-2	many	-	CASSLNSESYGYTF	TGTGCCAGCAGCTTAAACAGCGAATCCTATGGCTACACCTTC
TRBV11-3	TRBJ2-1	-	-	CASSLRASEGNEQFF	TGTGCCAGCAGCTTACGGGCTAGCGAGGGGAATGAGCAGTTCTTC
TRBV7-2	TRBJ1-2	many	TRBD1	CASSRDRVGGYTF	TGTGCCAGCAGCCGGGACAGGGTCGGAGGCTACACCTTC
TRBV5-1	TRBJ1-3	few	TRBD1	CASSLAGTGRDTIYF	TGCGCCAGCAGCTTGGCCGGGACAGGGAGAGACACCATATATTTT
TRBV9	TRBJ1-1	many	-	CASSVDVSPGRTEAFF	TGTGCCAGCAGCGTAGATGTGTCCCCGGGACGCACTGAAGCTTTCTTT
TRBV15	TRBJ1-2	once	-	CATSRVPRGGANYGYTF	TGTGCCACCAGCAGAGTGCCCCGCGGGGGAGCTAACTATGGCTACACCTTC
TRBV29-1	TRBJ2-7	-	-	CSVGRSDYEQYF	TGCAGCGTTGGGCGCTCGGACTACGAGCAGTACTTC
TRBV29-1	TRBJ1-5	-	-	CSALDRNSNQPQHF	TGCAGCGCATTAGACAGGAATAGCAATCAGCCCCAGCATTTT
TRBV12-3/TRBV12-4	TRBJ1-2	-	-	CASSLGGGTSYTF	TGTGCCAGCAGTTTAGGGGGGGGCACCAGCTACACCTTC
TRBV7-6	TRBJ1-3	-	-	CASSRIIPLSGNTIYF	TGTGCCAGCAGCCGAATAATCCCCCTCTCTGGAAACACCATATATTTT
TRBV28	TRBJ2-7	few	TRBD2	CASSLRASGRAYEQYF	TGTGCCAGCAGTTTAAGGGCTAGCGGGAGGGCCTACGAGCAGTACTTC
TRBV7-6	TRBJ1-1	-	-	CASSPRKNTEAFF	TGTGCCAGCAGCCCCCGAAAAAACACTGAAGCTTTCTTT
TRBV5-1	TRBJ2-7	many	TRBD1	CASKGRTGTSYEQYF	TGCGCCAGCAAGGGTCGGACAGGAACATCCTACGAGCAGTACTTC
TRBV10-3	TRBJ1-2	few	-	CASSPGYRIEYGYTF	TGTGCCAGCAGCCCGGGTTATCGGATAGAATACGGCTACACCTTC
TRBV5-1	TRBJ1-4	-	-	CASSWWAGATNEKLFF	TGCGCCAGCAGCTGGTGGGCAGGTGCAACTAATGAAAAACTGTTTTTT
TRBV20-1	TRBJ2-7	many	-	CSARRVRGGLDEQYF	TGCAGTGCTAGGAGGGTCAGAGGAGGCCTAGACGAGCAGTACTTC
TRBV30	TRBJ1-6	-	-	CAWRGRGTANNSPLHF	TGTGCCTGGAGAGGGCGAGGCACCGCGAATAATTCACCCCTCCACTTT
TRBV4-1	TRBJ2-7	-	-	CASSQADKGPSDEQYF	TGCGCCAGCAGCCAGGCAGACAAGGGACCTTCAGACGAGCAGTACTTC
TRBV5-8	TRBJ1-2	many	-	CASSLQGPNYGYTF	TGTGCCAGCAGCTTGCAGGGACCTAACTATGGCTACACCTTC
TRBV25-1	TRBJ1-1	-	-	CASSASIPRGSLEAFF	TGTGCCAGCAGTGCCAGCATTCCCAGGGGATCCCTTGAAGCTTTCTTT
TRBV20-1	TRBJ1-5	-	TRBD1	CSARRDRNSNQPQHF	TGCAGTGCTAGACGGGACAGGAATAGCAATCAGCCCCAGCATTTT
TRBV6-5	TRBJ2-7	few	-	CASSSRDAGPYEQYF	TGTGCCAGCAGTTCGCGGGACGCAGGACCCTACGAGCAGTACTTC
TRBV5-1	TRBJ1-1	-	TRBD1	CASSLDNPIRGLNTEAFF	TGCGCCAGCAGCTTGGATAATCCGATAAGGGGGCTAAACACTGAAGCTTTCTTT
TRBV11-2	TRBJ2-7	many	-	CASSLSGAMDF	TGTGCCAGCAGCTTATCCGGCGCCATGGACTTC
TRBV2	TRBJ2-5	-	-	CASRRQARETQYF	TGTGCCAGCAGAAGACAGGCACGGGAGACCCAGTACTTC
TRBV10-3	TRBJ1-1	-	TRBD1	CAITEQGADTEAFF	TGTGCCATCACCGAGCAGGGGGCGGACACTGAAGCTTTCTTT
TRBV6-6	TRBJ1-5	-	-	CATQQQETQHF	TGTGCCACGCAACAGCAAGAGACCCAGCATTTT
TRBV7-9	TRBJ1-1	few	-	CASSTDGNTEAFF	TGTGCCAGCAGCACCGACGGGAACACTGAAGCTTTCTTT
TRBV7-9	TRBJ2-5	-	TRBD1	CASSLAGQGARETQYF	TGTGCCAGCAGCTTAGCAGGACAGGGGGCGCGTGAGACCCAGTACTTC
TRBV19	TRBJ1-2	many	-	CASSTRTGPSNYGYTF	TGTGCCAGTAGTACCCGGACGGGCCCTAGTAACTATGGCTACACCTTC
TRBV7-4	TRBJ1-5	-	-	CASSLELRTRCF	TGTGCCAGCAGCTTAGAGCTTCGTACCCGATGTTTT
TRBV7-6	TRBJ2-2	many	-	CASSLAPGRVKGTGELFF	TGTGCCAGCAGCTTAGCGCCCGGCAGGGTCAAAGGCACCGGGGAGCTGTTTTTT
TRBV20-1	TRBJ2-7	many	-	CSPNPGQTYEQYF	TGCAGTCCAAACCCCGGACAGACCTACGAGCAGTACTTC
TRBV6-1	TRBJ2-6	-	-	CASKETGFGANVLTF	TGTGCCAGCAAAGAAACAGGGTTTGGGGCCAACGTCCTGACTTTC
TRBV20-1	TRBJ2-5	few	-	CSASPSAAKVGETQYF	TGCAGTGCTAGCCCGTCGGCGGCCAAGGTCGGAGAGACCCAGTACTTC